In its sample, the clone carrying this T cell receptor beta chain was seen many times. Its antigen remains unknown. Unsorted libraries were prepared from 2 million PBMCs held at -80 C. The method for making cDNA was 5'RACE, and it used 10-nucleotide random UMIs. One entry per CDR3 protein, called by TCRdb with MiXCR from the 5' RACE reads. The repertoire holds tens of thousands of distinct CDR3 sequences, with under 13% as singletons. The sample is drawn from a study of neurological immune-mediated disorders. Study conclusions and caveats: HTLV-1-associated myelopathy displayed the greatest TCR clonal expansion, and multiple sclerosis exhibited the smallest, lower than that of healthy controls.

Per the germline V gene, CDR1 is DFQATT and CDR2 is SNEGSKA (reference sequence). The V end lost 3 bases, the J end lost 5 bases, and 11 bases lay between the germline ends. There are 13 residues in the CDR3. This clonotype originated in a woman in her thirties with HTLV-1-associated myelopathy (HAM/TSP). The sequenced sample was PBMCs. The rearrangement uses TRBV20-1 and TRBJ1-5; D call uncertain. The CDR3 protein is CSASPAAHQPQHF. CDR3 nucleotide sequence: TGCAGTGCTAGTCCTGCAGCACATCAGCCCCAGCATTTT.